Following are 5 T cell receptor beta chains from one sample sequenced in a study of blood T cell repertoires in COVID-19. Sequenced by immunoSEQ multiplex PCR; TCRdb stores in-frame clones only, minus some. Here the sample spans approximately 100,000 clones, 87% being singletons. Input material: peripheral blood. The receptors here all came from a woman in her thirties with acute or convalescent COVID-19.

The chain has TRBV6-5 and TRBJ2-7; 7 bases fit TRBD1. The CDR3 is made up of 14 amino acids. The V gene's germline CDR1 is MNHEY and CDR2 SVGAGI. V was pared by 6 bases and J by 2 bases, with 7 bases of the junction left unmatched. This chain's CDR3 is CASSRDSSTYEQYF. The CDR3 DNA sequence: TGTGCCAGCAGCCGGGACAGCTCTACCTACGAGCAGTACTTC.

The rearrangement links TRBV3-1 (or the pseudogene TRBV3-2) to TRBJ2-2; 10 bases align to TRBD2. V lost 3 bases and J lost 4; bases outside the gene matches: 5. Germline V gives CDR1 LGHDT, CDR2 YNNKEL (reference sequence). The CDR3 extends over 16 amino acids. The CDR3 is CASSQRAGGITGELFF. CDR3 nucleotide sequence: TGTGCCAGCAGCCAGAGAGCGGGGGGGATCACCGGGGAGCTGTTTTTT.

This clone was seen once. V and J are TRBV5-1 and TRBJ2-3; weak D call: TRBD2 (5 bases). The ends were cut back, 0 bases at V and 3 bases at J, with 11 bases in the middle. The germline CDR1 and CDR2 sequences are SGHRS and YFSETQ. The CDR3 runs 15 residues. The chain's CDR3 is CASSLAAGVTDTQYF. CDR3 in DNA: TGCGCCAGCAGCTTGGCCGCCGGGGTGACAGATACGCAGTATTTT.

The V and J genes are TRBV3-1 (or the pseudogene TRBV3-2) and TRBJ2-1; 9 bases map to TRBD2. Unmatched junction bases numbered 5, after V lost 1 base and J lost 7 bases. The V gene's germline CDR1 is LGHDT and CDR2 YNNKEL (reference sequence). The CDR3 contains 15 residues. The chain's CDR3 is CASSQGRGGRNEQFF. The CDR3 nucleotides read TGTGCCAGCAGCCAAGGGCGGGGGGGCCGAAATGAGCAGTTCTTC.

The chain carries TRBV11-3 and TRBJ2-7, with 9 bases lining up with TRBD1. Germline V gives CDR1 SGHNT, CDR2 YENEEA. The CDR3 loop spans 14 amino acids. Germline trimming cut 3 bases from V and 4 bases from J; bases unmatched to any gene: 4. CDR3 bases: TGTGCCAGCAGCTTGGGACAGGGCTTATACGAGCAGTACTTC. This translates into CASSLGQGLYEQYF.